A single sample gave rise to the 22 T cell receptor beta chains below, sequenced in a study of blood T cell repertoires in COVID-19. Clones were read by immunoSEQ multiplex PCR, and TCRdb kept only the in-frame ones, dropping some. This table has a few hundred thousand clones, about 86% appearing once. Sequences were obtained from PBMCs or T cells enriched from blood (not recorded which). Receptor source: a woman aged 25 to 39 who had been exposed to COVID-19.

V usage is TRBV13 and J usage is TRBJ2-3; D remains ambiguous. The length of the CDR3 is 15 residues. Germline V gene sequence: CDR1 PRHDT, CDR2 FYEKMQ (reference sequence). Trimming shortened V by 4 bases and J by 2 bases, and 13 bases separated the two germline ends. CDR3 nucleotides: TGTGCCAGCAGCTCCCCTTTTATAGACACAGATACGCAGTATTTT. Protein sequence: CASSSPFIDTDTQYF.

The CDR3 DNA is TGTGCCAGCAGCTTGGGACAGCACAATGAGCAGTTCTTC. It codes for CASSLGQHNEQFF. The V call is TRBV7-9, the J call TRBJ2-1; 7 bases fit TRBD1. Germline values: CDR1 SEHNR, CDR2 FQNEAQ (reference sequence). J gave up 5 bases and V 3 bases, and 1 base lay outside the gene matches. The CDR3 is 13 amino acids.

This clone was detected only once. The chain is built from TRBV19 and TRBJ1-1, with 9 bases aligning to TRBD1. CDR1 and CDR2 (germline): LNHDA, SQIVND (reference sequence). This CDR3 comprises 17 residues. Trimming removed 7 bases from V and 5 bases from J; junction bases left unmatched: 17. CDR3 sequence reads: CASTDSRSGQGTTEAFF. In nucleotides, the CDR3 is TGTGCCAGTACCGATAGCCGGTCGGGACAGGGAACAACTGAAGCTTTCTTT.

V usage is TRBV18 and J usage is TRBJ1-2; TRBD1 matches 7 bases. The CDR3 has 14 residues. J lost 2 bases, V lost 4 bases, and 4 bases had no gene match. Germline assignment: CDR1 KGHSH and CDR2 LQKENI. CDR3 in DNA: TGTGCCAGCTCACAATCGACAGGGAACTATGGCTACACCTTC. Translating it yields CASSQSTGNYGYTF.

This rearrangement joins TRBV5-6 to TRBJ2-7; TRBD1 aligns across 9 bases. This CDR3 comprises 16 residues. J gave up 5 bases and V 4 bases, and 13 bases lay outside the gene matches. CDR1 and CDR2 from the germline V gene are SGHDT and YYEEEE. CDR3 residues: CASSNSLGDRVHEQYF. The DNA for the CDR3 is TGTGCCAGCAGCAATTCCCTTGGGGACAGGGTCCACGAGCAGTACTTC. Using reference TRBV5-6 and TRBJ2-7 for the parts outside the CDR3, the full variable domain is DAGVTQSPTHLIKTRGQQVTLRCSPKSGHDTVSWYQQALGQGPQFIFQYYEEEERQRGNFPDRFSGHQFPNYSSELNVNALLLGDSALYLCASSNSLGDRVHEQYFGPGTRLTVT.

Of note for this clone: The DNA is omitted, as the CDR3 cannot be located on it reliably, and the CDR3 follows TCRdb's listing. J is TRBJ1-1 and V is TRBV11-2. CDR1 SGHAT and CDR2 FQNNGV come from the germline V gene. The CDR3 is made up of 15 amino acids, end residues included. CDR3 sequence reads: CASSLDIWVAGGTFF.

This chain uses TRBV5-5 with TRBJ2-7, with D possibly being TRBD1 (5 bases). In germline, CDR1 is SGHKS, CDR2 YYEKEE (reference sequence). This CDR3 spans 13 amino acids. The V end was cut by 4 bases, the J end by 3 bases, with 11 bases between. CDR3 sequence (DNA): TGTGCCAGCAGCAGACAGTGGAACTACGAGCAGTACTTC. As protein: CASSRQWNYEQYF.

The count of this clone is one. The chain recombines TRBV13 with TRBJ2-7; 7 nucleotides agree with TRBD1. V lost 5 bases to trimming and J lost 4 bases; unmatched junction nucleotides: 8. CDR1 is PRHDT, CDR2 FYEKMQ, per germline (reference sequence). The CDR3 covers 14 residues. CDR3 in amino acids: CASSDRQGPYEQYF. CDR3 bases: TGTGCCAGCAGCGACAGACAGGGTCCTTACGAGCAGTACTTC.

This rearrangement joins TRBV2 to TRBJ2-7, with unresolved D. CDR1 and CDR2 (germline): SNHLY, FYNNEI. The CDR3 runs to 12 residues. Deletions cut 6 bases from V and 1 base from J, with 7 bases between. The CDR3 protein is CASRPLSYEQYF. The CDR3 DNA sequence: TGTGCCAGCAGGCCCCTATCCTACGAGCAGTACTTC.

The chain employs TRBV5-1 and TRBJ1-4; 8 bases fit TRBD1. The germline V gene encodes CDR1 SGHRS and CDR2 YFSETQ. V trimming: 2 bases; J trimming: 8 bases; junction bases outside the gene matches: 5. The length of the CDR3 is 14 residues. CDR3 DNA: TGCGCCAGCAGCTTCGGACAGGGTGGGGAAAAACTGTTTTTT. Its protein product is CASSFGQGGEKLFF.

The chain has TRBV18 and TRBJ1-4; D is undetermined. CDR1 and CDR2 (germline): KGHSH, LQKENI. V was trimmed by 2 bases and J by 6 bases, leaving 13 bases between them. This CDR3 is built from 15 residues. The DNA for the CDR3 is TGTGCCAGCTCACCATCGGGGTCTGGGTATGAAAAACTGTTTTTT. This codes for CASSPSGSGYEKLFF.

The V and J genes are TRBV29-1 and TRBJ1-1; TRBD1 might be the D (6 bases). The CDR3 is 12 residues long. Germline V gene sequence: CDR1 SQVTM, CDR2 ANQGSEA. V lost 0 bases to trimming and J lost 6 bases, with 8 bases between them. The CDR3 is CSVEDRTAEAFF. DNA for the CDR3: TGCAGCGTTGAAGACCGGACAGCTGAAGCTTTCTTT.

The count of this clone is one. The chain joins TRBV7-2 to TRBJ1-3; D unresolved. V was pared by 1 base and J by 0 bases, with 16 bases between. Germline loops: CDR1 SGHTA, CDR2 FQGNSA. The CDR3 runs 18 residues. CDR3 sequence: CASSLGRVGVGSGNTIYF. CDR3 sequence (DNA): TGTGCCAGCAGCTTAGGGCGGGTTGGGGTTGGCTCTGGAAACACCATATATTTT.

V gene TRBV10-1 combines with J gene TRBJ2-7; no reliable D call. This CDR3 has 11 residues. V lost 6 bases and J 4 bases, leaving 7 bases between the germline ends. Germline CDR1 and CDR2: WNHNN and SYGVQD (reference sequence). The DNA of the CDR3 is TGCGCCAGCAGCGACTTTTACGAGCAGTACTTC. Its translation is CASSDFYEQYF.

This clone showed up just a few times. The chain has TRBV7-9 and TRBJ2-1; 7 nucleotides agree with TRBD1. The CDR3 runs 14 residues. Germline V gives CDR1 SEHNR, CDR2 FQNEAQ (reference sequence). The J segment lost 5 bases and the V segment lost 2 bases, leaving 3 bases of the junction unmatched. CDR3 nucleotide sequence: TGTGCCAGCAGCTTAAAGGACAGGAACAATGAGCAGTTCTTC. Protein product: CASSLKDRNNEQFF.

CDR3 loop: CASSHLETGDEQYF. CDR3 coding DNA: TGCGCCAGCAGCCACCTGGAAACAGGGGACGAGCAGTACTTC. The chain combines TRBV5-1 with TRBJ2-7; 7 positions match TRBD1. After removal of 4 bases from V and 5 bases from J, the junction contained 9 bases not matched to a gene. This CDR3 region has 14 residues. Germline CDR1 and CDR2: SGHRS and YFSETQ.

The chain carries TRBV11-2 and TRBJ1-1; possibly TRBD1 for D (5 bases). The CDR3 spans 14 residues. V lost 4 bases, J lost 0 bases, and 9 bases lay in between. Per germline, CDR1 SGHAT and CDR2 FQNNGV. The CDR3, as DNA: TGTGCCAGCAGCTGGGGCTCTTTGAACACTGAAGCTTTCTTT. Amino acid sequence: CASSWGSLNTEAFF.

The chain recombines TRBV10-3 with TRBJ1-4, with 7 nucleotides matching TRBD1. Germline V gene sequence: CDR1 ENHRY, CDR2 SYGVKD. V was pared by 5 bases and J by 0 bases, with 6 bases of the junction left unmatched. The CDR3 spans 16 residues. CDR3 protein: CAISQTGIATNEKLFF. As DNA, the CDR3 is TGTGCCATCAGTCAGACAGGGATTGCAACTAATGAAAAACTGTTTTTT.

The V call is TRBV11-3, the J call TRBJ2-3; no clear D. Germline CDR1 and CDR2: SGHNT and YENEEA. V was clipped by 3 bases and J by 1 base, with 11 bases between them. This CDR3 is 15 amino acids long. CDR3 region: CASSFGSSRTDTQYF. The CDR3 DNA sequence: TGTGCCAGCAGCTTCGGTAGCTCCCGCACAGATACGCAGTATTTT.

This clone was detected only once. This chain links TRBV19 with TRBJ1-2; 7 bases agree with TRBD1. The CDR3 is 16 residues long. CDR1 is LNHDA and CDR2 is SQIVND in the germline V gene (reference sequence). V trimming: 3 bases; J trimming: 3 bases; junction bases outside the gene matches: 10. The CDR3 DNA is TGTGCCAGTAGTATCCCCAACAGGGGTCAGGACTATGGCTACACCTTC. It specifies CASSIPNRGQDYGYTF.

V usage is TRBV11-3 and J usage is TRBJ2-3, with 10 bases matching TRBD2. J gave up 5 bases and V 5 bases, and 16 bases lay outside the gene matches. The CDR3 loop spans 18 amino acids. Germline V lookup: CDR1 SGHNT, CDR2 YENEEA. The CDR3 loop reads CASSAAPLLAGALDTQYF. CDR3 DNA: TGTGCCAGCAGCGCCGCGCCACTCCTAGCGGGGGCCCTAGATACGCAGTATTTT.

The CDR3 is CASSLWAGADEQFF. Here the CDR3 DNA reads TGTGCCAGCAGCTTGTGGGCAGGGGCGGATGAGCAGTTCTTC. This chain links TRBV5-6 with TRBJ2-1; possible D gene TRBD1, 6 bases. The CDR3 length is 14 residues. From germline, CDR1 is SGHDT and CDR2 YYEEEE. Trimming left V 1 base short and J 8 bases short, with 13 bases between.